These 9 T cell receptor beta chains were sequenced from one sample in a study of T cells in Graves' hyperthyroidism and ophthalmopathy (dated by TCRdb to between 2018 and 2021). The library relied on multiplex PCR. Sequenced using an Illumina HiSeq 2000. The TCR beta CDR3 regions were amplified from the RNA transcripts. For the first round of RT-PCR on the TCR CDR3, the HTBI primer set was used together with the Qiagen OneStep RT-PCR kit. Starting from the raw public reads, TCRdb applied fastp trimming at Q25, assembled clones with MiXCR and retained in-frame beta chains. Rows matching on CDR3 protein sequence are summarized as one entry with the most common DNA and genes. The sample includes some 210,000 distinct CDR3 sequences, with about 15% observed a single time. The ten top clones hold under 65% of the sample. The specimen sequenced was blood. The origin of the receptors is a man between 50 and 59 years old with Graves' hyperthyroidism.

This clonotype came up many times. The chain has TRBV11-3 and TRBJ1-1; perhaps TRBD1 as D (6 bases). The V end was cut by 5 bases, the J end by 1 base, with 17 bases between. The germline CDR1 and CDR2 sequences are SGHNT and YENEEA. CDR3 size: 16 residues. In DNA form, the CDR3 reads TGTGCCAGCAGCCCGGGGCAGGGGATGGGGAACACTGAAGCTTTCTTT. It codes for CASSPGQGMGNTEAFF.

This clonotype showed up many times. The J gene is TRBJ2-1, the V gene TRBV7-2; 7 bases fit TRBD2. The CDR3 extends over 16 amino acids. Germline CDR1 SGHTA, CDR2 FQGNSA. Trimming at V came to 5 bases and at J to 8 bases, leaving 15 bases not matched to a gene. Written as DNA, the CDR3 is TGTGCCAGCAGCCCATACGACCGGACTAGAATAGATGAGCAGTTCTTC. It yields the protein CASSPYDRTRIDEQFF.

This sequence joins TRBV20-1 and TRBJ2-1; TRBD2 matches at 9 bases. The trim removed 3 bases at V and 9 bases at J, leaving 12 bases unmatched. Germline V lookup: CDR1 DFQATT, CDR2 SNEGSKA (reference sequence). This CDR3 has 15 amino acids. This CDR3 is CSASSGGRDWGEQFF. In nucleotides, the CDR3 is TGCAGTGCTAGTTCTGGCGGGAGGGATTGGGGTGAGCAGTTCTTC.

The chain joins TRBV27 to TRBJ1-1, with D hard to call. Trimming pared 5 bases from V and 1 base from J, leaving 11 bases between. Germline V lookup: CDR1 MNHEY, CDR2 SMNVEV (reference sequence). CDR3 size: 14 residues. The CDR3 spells CASSIRGPNTEAFF. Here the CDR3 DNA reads TGTGCCAGCAGTATCCGCGGCCCGAACACTGAAGCTTTCTTT.

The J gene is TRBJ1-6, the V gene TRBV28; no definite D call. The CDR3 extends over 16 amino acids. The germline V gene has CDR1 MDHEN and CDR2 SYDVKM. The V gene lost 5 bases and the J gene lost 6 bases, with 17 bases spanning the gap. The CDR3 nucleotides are TGTGCCAGCAGTCTCTTCACGGACGGAGTTAATTCACCCCTCCACTTT. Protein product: CASSLFTDGVNSPLHF.

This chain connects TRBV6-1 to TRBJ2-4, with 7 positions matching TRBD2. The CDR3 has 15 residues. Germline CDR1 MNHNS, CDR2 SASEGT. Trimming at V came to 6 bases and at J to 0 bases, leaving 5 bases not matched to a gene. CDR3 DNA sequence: TGTGCCAGCAGCCTGGGGGGGATAGCCAAAAACATTCAGTACTTC. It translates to CASSLGGIAKNIQYF.

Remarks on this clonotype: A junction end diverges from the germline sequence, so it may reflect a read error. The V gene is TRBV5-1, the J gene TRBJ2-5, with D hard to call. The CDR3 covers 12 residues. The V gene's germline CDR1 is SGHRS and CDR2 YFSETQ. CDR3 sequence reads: CAGSLVEETQYF. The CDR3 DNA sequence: TGCGCCGGCAGCTTGGTAGAGGAGACCCAGTACTTC.

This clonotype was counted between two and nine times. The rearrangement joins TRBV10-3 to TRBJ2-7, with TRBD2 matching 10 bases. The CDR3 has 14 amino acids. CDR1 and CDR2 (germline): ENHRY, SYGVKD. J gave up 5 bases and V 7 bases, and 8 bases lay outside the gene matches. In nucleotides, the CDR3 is TGTGCCATCAATCCGGGACTAGCGAATCACGAGCAGTACTTC. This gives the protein CAINPGLANHEQYF.

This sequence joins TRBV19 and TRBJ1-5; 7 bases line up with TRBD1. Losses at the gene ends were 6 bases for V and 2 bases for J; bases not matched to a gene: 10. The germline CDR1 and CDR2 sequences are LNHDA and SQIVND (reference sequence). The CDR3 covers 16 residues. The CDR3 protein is CASSPGGWGGNQPQHF. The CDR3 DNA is TGTGCCAGTAGCCCAGGGGGATGGGGAGGCAATCAGCCCCAGCATTTT.